This T cell receptor beta chain was obtained from a study of a mutant IDH1 vaccine in newly diagnosed glioma. Overall study: The patients received vaccinations eight times, in weeks 1, 3, 5, 7, 11, 15, 19 and 23. Beginning 4-6 weeks after radiotherapy alone, or with temozolomide cycles, vaccination took place. Therapy received beforehand was radiotherapy, temozolomide, or both, with most patients given both.

Documented time point: week 5, during vaccination. Every vaccination contained 300 ug of the mutant IDH1 20-mer peptide and was paired with topical imiquimod. Worth noting for this clone: Antigen specificity is unknown.

General study results and limits: The vaccine induced immune responses, and these occurred in around 93% of patients.

Profiled with immunoSEQ multiplex PCR; TCRdb holds only in-frame clones, not every one. The repertoire includes 45,000 to 70,000 clones, approximately 82% of them detected once, and roughly 3.5% sits in the top ten. Germline V gene sequence: CDR1 LNHDA, CDR2 SQIVND (reference sequence). This CDR3 comprises 13 residues. V was shortened by 7 bases and J by 10 bases, with 14 bases between the two germline ends. The rearrangement links TRBV19 to TRBJ1-6, with D perhaps matching TRBD1 (5 bases). The sequence was obtained from a man aged 30 to 39 with glioma. The source material was PBMCs, sampled from a glioma patient whose treatment included an IDH1 peptide vaccine. The CDR3 here is CASKWGAGSPLHF. The CDR3 DNA reads TGTGCCAGTAAGTGGGGCGCAGGGTCACCCCTCCACTTT.